The source of this TCR beta chain is a study of identical twins. MiXCR was run by TCRdb on the 5' RACE reads, yielding one entry per CDR3 protein. The repertoire holds approximately 220,000 distinct CDR3 sequences, with approximately 7.3% as singletons. Deletions cut 5 bases from V and 1 base from J, with 5 bases between. Germline V CDR1 and CDR2: SGHVS, FNYEAQ. The CDR3 runs 12 residues. This sample was also put to use in a study of yellow fever vaccine responses in identical twins.

The rearrangement uses TRBV7-6 and TRBJ2-5, with D hard to call. Sequences were obtained from CD8+ T cells sorted from blood. The source is a woman younger than 35 in good health. The chain's CDR3 is CASSAGQETQYF. The CDR3 DNA sequence: TGTGCCAGCAGCGCTGGCCAAGAGACCCAGTACTTC.